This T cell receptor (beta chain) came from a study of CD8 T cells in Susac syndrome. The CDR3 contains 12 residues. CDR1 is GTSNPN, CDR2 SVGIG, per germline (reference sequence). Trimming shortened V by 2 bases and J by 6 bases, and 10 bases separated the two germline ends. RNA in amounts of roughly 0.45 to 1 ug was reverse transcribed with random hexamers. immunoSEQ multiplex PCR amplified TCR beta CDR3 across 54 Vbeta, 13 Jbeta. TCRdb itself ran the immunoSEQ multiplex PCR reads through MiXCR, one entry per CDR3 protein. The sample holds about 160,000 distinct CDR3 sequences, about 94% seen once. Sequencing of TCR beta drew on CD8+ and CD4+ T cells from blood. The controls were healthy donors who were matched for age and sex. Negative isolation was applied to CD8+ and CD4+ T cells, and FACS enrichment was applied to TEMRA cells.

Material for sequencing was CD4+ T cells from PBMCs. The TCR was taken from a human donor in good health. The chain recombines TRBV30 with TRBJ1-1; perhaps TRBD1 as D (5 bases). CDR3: CAWSKQGSEAFF. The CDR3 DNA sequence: TGTGCCTGGAGTAAGCAGGGCTCTGAAGCTTTCTTT.